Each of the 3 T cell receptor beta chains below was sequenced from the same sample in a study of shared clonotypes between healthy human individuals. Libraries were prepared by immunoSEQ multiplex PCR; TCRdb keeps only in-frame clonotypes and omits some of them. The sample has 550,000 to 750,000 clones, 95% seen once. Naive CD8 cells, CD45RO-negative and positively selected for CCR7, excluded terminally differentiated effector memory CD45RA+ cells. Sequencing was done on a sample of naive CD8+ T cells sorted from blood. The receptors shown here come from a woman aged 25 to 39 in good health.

CDR3 sequence (DNA): TGTGCCAGCAGCTTGCTAGGTCCGCCCGAGTACGAGCAGTACTTC. Protein sequence: CASSLLGPPEYEQYF. The gene calls are TRBV5-6 and TRBJ2-7; D not certain. Trimming shortened V by 1 base and J by 4 bases, and 15 bases separated the two germline ends. This CDR3 is 15 amino acids long. Germline assignment: CDR1 SGHDT and CDR2 YYEEEE.

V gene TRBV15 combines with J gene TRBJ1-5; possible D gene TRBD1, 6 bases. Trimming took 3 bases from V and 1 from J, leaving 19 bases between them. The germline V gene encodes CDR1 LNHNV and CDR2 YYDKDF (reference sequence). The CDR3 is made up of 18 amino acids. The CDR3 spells CATSSTGFHLQSNQPQHF. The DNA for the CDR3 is TGTGCCACCAGCAGCACAGGGTTTCATTTACAAAGCAATCAGCCCCAGCATTTT. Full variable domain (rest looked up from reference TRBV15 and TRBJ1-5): DAMVIQNPRYQVTQFGKPVTLSCSQTLNHNVMYWYQQKSSQAPKLLFHYYDKDFNNEADTPDNFQSRRPNTSFCFLDIRSPGLGDTAMYLCATSSTGFHLQSNQPQHFGDGTRLSIL.

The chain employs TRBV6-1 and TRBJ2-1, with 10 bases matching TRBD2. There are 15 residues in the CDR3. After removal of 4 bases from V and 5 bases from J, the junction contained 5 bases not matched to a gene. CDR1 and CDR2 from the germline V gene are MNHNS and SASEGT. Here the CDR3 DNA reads TGTGCCAGCAGTGGTTTGCTAGCGGGAGACAATGAGCAGTTCTTC. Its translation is CASSGLLAGDNEQFF.